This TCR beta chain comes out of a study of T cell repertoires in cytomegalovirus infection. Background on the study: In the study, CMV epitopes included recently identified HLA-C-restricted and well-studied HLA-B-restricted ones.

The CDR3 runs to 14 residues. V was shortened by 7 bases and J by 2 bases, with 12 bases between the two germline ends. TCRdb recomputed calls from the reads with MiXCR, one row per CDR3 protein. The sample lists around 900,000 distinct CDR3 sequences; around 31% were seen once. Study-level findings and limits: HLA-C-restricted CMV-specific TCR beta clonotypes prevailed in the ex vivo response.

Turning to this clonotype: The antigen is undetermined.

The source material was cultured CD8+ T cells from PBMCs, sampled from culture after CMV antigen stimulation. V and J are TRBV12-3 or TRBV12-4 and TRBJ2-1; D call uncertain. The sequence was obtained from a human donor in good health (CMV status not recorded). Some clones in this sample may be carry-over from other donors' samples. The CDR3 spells CASTLEGPYNEQFF. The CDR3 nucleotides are TGTGCCAGCACTTTGGAAGGCCCCTACAATGAGCAGTTCTTC.